The next 9 T cell receptor beta chains were all read from a single sample in a study of monozygotic twins with inflammatory bowel disease. TCRdb reprocessed the 5' RACE reads, keeping one entry per CDR3 protein, no DNA. The sample has approximately 420,000 distinct CDR3 sequences; the top ten hold about 2.3%. Material for sequencing was blood. All receptors derive from a human donor with ulcerative colitis or Crohn's disease, or a healthy co-twin of an affected twin (not recorded which).

This chain uses TRBV5-1 with TRBJ1-1. This CDR3 region has 13 residues. Looked up from germline, CDR1 is SGHRS and CDR2 is YFSETQ. The CDR3 protein is CASSLVSGTEAFF.

The V and J genes are TRBV18 and TRBJ2-6; no DNA is available, so the TRBD1 call from TCRdb remains unchecked. CDR3 size: 18 residues. Germline V gene data show CDR1 as KGHSH and CDR2 as LQKENI. The chain's CDR3 is CASSPPRQGILGANVLTF.

The chain is built from TRBV7-2 and TRBJ2-3; with no DNA, the TCRdb D assignment of TRBD1 cannot be verified. The CDR3 has 14 amino acids. The V gene's germline CDR1 is SGHTA and CDR2 FQGNSA. The CDR3 here is CASSLVSRADTQYF.

V is TRBV12-3 or TRBV12-4 and J is TRBJ2-2. This CDR3 is built from 13 residues. CDR3: CASKTPAVGELFF.

The gene calls are TRBV30 and TRBJ1-4; as DNA is missing, the TRBD1 call by TCRdb cannot be tested. Germline V gives CDR1 GTSNPN, CDR2 SVGIG (reference sequence). The CDR3 length is 14 residues. This CDR3 is CAWDGQGRAEKLFF.

Here the CDR3 reads CASRVAGTGSYEQYF. The chain couples TRBV6-1 to TRBJ2-7; as DNA is missing, the TRBD2 call by TCRdb cannot be tested. The CDR3 is 15 amino acids. The germline V gene encodes CDR1 MNHNS and CDR2 SASEGT.

The V call is TRBV15, the J call TRBJ1-5; the TCRdb call, TRBD1, lacks DNA for checking. Looked up from germline, CDR1 is LNHNV and CDR2 is YYDKDF (reference sequence). This CDR3 comprises 16 residues. CDR3 sequence reads: CATSRAHPGVTQPQHF.

The gene calls are TRBV7-2 and TRBJ1-1; TCRdb reports TRBD1, a call that lacks DNA to check it against. Looked up from germline, CDR1 is SGHTA and CDR2 is FQGNSA. The CDR3 totals 17 residues. CDR3 loop: CASSLPKTGPRRTEAFF.

The CDR3 sequence is CASSLVGGTSYNEQFF. V gene TRBV27 combines with J gene TRBJ2-1; TCRdb gives TRBD2 as the D gene, but with no DNA this cannot be confirmed. The CDR3 length is 16 residues. Per germline, CDR1 MNHEY and CDR2 SMNVEV (reference sequence).